The 2 T cell receptor beta chains below were found in one sample sequenced in a study of T cell responses to AZD1222 COVID-19 vaccine. The protocol was immunoSEQ multiplex PCR, while the TCRdb copy is restricted to in-frame clones and leaves out a portion. The sample contains around 120,000 clones, approximately 90% of which appear only once. Sequencing used peripheral blood, obtained on day 0 of MenACWY control vaccination. The receptors shown here come from an adult in good health.

The J gene is TRBJ2-1, the V gene TRBV6-5; 9 nucleotides align to TRBD2. CDR1 MNHEY and CDR2 SVGAGI come from the germline V gene. With V trimmed by 6 bases and J by 8 bases, 8 bases remained unmatched. There are 14 residues in the CDR3. The CDR3 reads CASRPGLANHEQFF. CDR3 coding DNA: TGTGCCAGCAGGCCGGGACTAGCTAACCATGAGCAGTTCTTC.

The chain has TRBV19 and TRBJ2-3, with a weak D call TRBD1 (6 bases). This CDR3 region has 17 residues. The V end was cut by 3 bases, the J end by 4 bases, with 20 bases between. Germline V CDR1 and CDR2: LNHDA, SQIVND (reference sequence). CDR3 in DNA: TGTGCCAGTAGTATTCCCGGACAGAAAAGGGAGTCAGATACGCAGTATTTT. This codes for CASSIPGQKRESDTQYF.